This T cell receptor (beta chain) was captured by sequencing in a study of cytomegalovirus exposure and HLA in healthy donors. Study observations and caveats: As immune exposure information, only CMV serostatus was available. It emerged from a later analysis that several of the most significant clusters appeared to be linked to common viral pathogens. According to reports, the classifier identified cytomegalovirus status with high specificity and sensitivity. Later work associated 17,000 or so TCR beta sequences with HLA alleles at 0.05 false discovery rate.

V lost 1 base, J lost 1 base, and 13 bases lay in between. This CDR3 region has 17 residues. Germline loops: CDR1 SEHNR, CDR2 FQNEAQ (reference sequence). Of note for this clone: The target antigen is unknown.

PCR was performed using 60 Vbeta and 13 Jbeta primers. Sequencing was performed with immunoSEQ multiplex PCR; in TCRdb, only in-frame clones are kept and a portion is missing. Of over 100,000 clones listed, about 70% were seen once; the top ten hold 6% to 8%. Sequenced material: PBMCs. The rearrangement uses TRBV7-9 and TRBJ2-2; weak D call: TRBD1 (5 bases). The receptor was derived from a male donor in good health and CMV-seronegative. CDR3 in amino acids: CASSLVGQTRNTGELFF. The CDR3, as DNA: TGTGCCAGCAGCTTAGTCGGACAAACAAGGAACACCGGGGAGCTGTTTTTT.